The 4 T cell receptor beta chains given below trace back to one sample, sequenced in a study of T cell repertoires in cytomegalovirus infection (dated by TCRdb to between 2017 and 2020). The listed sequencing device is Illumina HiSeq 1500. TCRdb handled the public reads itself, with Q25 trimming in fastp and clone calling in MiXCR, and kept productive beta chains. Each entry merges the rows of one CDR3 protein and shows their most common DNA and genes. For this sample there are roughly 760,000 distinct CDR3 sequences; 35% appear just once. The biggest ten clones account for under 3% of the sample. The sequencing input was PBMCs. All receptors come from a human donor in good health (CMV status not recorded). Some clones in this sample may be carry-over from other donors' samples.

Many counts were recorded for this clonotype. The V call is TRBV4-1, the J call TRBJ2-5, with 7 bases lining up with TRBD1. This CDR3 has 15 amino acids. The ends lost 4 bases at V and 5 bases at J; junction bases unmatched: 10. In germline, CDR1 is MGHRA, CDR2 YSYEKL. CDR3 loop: CASSLQGGARETQYF. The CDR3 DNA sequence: TGCGCCAGCAGCCTACAAGGGGGCGCGAGGGAGACCCAGTACTTC.

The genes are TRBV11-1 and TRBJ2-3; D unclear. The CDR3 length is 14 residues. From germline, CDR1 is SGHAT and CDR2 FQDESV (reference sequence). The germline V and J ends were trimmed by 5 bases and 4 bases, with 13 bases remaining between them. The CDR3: CASSPAHEADTQYF. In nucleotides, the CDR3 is TGTGCCAGCAGCCCGGCACACGAGGCAGATACGCAGTATTTT. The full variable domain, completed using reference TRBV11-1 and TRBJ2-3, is EAEVAQSPRYKITEKSQAVAFWCDPISGHATLYWYRQILGQGPELLVQFQDESVVDDSQLPKDRFSAERLKGVDSTLKIQPAELGDSAMYLCASSPAHEADTQYFGPGTRLTVL.

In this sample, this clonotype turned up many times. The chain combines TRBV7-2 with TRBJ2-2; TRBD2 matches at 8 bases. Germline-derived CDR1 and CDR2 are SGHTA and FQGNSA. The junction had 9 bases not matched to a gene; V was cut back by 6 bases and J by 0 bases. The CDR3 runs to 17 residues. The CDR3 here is CASSLRTGLANTGELFF. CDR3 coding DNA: TGTGCCAGCAGTCTGAGAACGGGACTAGCGAACACCGGGGAGCTGTTTTTT.

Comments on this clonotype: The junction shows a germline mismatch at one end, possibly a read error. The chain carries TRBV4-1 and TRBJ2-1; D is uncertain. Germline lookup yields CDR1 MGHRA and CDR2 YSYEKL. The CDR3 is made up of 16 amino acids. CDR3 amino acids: CASSQASSSSYNEQFF. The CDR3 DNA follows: TGTGCCAGCAGCCAAGCCTCAAGCAGCTCCTACAATGAGCAGTTCTTC.